These 20 T cell receptor beta chains originate from one sample sequenced in a study of blood T cells in healthy people across ages. Using a J-beta primer mix together with a sample-barcoded 5' primer, a second PCR was run for roughly 7 to 12 cycles. TCRdb reprocessed the 5' RACE reads via MiXCR and lists one record per CDR3 protein. The profile shows roughly 680,000 distinct CDR3 sequences, more than 45% of them singletons. Sample: blood. These receptor sequences come from a woman aged 80 or older in good health.

This clonotype showed up just once. The chain uses TRBV10-3 and TRBJ2-5; 7 bases are a match to TRBD1. The V gene's germline CDR1 is ENHRY and CDR2 SYGVKD. Trimming removed 6 bases from V and 2 bases from J; junction bases left unmatched: 3. CDR3 length equals 13 residues. The CDR3 nucleotides read TGTGCCATCAGAGAACAGGGGCAAGAGACCCAGTACTTC. Translated, it gives CAIREQGQETQYF.

This chain links TRBV4-1 with TRBJ2-3; TRBD1 aligns across 9 bases. From germline, CDR1 is MGHRA and CDR2 YSYEKL. Trimming at V came to 3 bases and at J to 5 bases, leaving 6 bases not matched to a gene. The CDR3 length is 15 residues. CDR3 region: CASSHPGQGVDTQYF. CDR3 in DNA: TGCGCCAGCAGCCATCCGGGACAGGGAGTAGATACGCAGTATTTT.

This clonotype was detected many times. The rearrangement links TRBV29-1 to TRBJ2-1; 9 bases map to TRBD1. Germline V gene data show CDR1 as SQVTM and CDR2 as ANQGSEA. The trim removed 7 bases at V and 5 bases at J, leaving 3 bases unmatched. CDR3 length: 12 residues. The CDR3 loop reads CSGGTGNNEQFF. The CDR3 nucleotides are TGCAGCGGAGGGACAGGGAACAATGAGCAGTTCTTC.

The sample holds many counts of this clonotype. The CDR3 bases are TGTGCCAGCAGCGTACTTAAAAGCTCTGGGGCCAACGTCCTGACTTTC. Translated: CASSVLKSSGANVLTF. This chain links TRBV3-1 with TRBJ2-6; D call uncertain. Trimming took 5 bases from V and 0 from J, leaving 11 bases between them. The germline V gene has CDR1 LGHDT and CDR2 YNNKEL (reference sequence). The CDR3 is made up of 16 amino acids.

This clonotype was recorded at least ten times. The chain joins TRBV4-2 to TRBJ2-3, with 9 bases that match TRBD2. The germline V gene has CDR1 LGHNA and CDR2 YNFKEQ. V lost 1 base to trimming and J lost 5 bases; unmatched junction nucleotides: 7. The CDR3 runs to 16 residues. CDR3 sequence: CASSQVIAGVLDTQYF. As DNA, the CDR3 is TGTGCCAGCAGCCAAGTCATAGCGGGGGTGTTAGATACGCAGTATTTT.

The chain has TRBV20-1 and TRBJ2-5, with no clear D. This CDR3 is 12 amino acids long. CDR1 DFQATT and CDR2 SNEGSKA come from the germline V gene (reference sequence). V lost 7 bases to trimming and J lost 5 bases, with 14 bases between them. The CDR3 DNA follows: TGCAGTGGCACATCGCGAAGGGAGACCCAGTACTTC. The encoded protein is CSGTSRRETQYF.

There are a few counts of this clonotype. The chain carries TRBV7-2 and TRBJ2-3; possible D gene TRBD2, 6 bases. The length of the CDR3 is 15 residues. V was cut by 2 bases and J by 2 bases, with 11 bases left in between. The germline gives CDR1 SGHTA, CDR2 FQGNSA. The CDR3 DNA reads as TGTGCCAGCAGCTTACTGGGGGGAGTCACAGATACGCAGTATTTT. Protein sequence: CASSLLGGVTDTQYF.

This clonotype turned up a few times. The V gene is TRBV24-1, the J gene TRBJ2-1; the D gene is possibly TRBD2 (6 bases). Germline values: CDR1 KGHDR, CDR2 SFDVKD. CDR3 length equals 13 residues. V was trimmed by 3 bases and J by 8 bases, leaving 10 bases between them. The chain's CDR3 is CATSDPTGDEQFF. CDR3 DNA: TGTGCCACCAGTGATCCCACGGGGGATGAGCAGTTCTTC.

This clonotype has a count of ten or more. This chain joins TRBV29-1 and TRBJ2-1; 16 positions match TRBD2. CDR3 length: 16 residues. Looked up from germline, CDR1 is SQVTM and CDR2 is ANQGSEA. V shed 6 bases and J 4 bases; nucleotides not matched to a gene: 6. CDR3 region: CSVEGLAGGPYNEQFF. The DNA of the CDR3 is TGCAGCGTCGAGGGACTAGCGGGAGGGCCATACAATGAGCAGTTCTTC.

This clonotype was detected many times. The chain employs TRBV28 and TRBJ2-5, with a tentative D call TRBD1 (6 bases). This CDR3 has 13 amino acids. The ends were cut back, 10 bases at V and 5 bases at J, with 17 bases in the middle. The V gene's germline CDR1 is MDHEN and CDR2 SYDVKM. The CDR3 DNA reads TGTGCCACCGCCACAGGGTTTGATGAGACCCAGTACTTC. Translating gives CATATGFDETQYF.

This clonotype has at least ten counts. The rearrangement uses TRBV7-9 and TRBJ1-4; tentative D call: TRBD1 (6 bases). The germline V gene encodes CDR1 SEHNR and CDR2 FQNEAQ (reference sequence). Trimming cost V 5 bases and J 7 bases, with 17 bases left between them. This CDR3 has 15 residues. The CDR3 DNA follows: TGTGCCAGCAGCCCAGGTCAGGGGACGAGTGAAAAACTGTTTTTT. It yields the protein CASSPGQGTSEKLFF. The full variable domain, in which reference TRBV7-9 and TRBJ1-4 provide the parts outside the CDR3, is DTGVSQNPRHKITKRGQNVTFRCDPISEHNRLYWYRQTLGQGPEFLTYFQNEAQLEKSRLLSDRFSAERPKGSFSTLEIQRTEQGDSAMYLCASSPGQGTSEKLFFGSGTQLSVL.

The J gene is TRBJ2-4, the V gene TRBV18, with D possibly TRBD2 on 6 matching bases. Germline V lookup: CDR1 KGHSH, CDR2 LQKENI. V lost 2 bases and J 13 bases, leaving 15 bases between the germline ends. The CDR3 contains 13 residues. Here the CDR3 DNA reads TGTGCCAGCTCACCAGGCCTCCCGGGGGAGCAGTACTTC. Its translation is CASSPGLPGEQYF.

This clonotype was counted many times. The chain links TRBV20-1 to TRBJ2-3, with 7 positions matching TRBD1. CDR1 DFQATT and CDR2 SNEGSKA come from the germline V gene (reference sequence). The junction had 11 bases not matched to a gene; V was cut back by 3 bases and J by 2 bases. The CDR3 has 16 amino acids. The CDR3 loop reads CSASVTGTAFTDTQYF. The CDR3 DNA follows: TGCAGTGCTAGCGTCACCGGGACAGCCTTCACAGATACGCAGTATTTT.

This clonotype was observed at least ten times. The rearrangement joins TRBV20-1 to TRBJ2-1, with TRBD2 matching over 12 bases. The germline V gene has CDR1 DFQATT and CDR2 SNEGSKA (reference sequence). The V segment lost 2 bases and the J segment 8 bases; nucleotides outside the gene matches: 4. The CDR3 consists of 14 residues. CDR3 amino acids: CSARRTSGIYEQFF. The CDR3, as DNA: TGCAGTGCTAGAAGGACTAGCGGGATTTATGAGCAGTTCTTC.

The chain carries TRBV7-2 and TRBJ2-4; D ambiguous. The CDR3 runs to 14 residues. Trimming took off 5 bases at V and 3 bases at J, with 11 bases between the two ends. Germline CDR1 SGHTA, CDR2 FQGNSA. The CDR3: CASSPANVKNIQYF. The CDR3 nucleotides are TGTGCCAGCAGCCCCGCGAACGTCAAAAACATTCAGTACTTC.

The V gene is TRBV14, the J gene TRBJ2-1, with 7 bases fitting TRBD2. Germline V gene lookup returns CDR1 SGHDN and CDR2 FVKESK. With V trimmed by 4 bases and J by 0 bases, 15 bases remained unmatched. The length of the CDR3 is 19 residues. The CDR3 DNA reads as TGTGCCAGCAGCCGATATGGCGGGAGTTCCCCAACCTCCTACAATGAGCAGTTCTTC. Translated: CASSRYGGSSPTSYNEQFF.

The chain combines TRBV12-3 or TRBV12-4 with TRBJ1-2; D is undetermined. The V end lost 6 bases, the J end lost 2 bases, and 10 bases lay between the germline ends. The CDR3 covers 13 residues. In DNA, the CDR3 is TGTGCCAGCAGCCCTGTGGGGAACTATGGCTACACCTTC. Translated, it gives CASSPVGNYGYTF.

The sample holds one count of this clonotype. CDR3 sequence reads: CAISSSGGLVLGYEQYF. CDR3 nucleotides: TGTGCCATCAGCTCCAGCGGGGGTCTGGTATTAGGCTACGAGCAGTACTTC. The rearrangement uses TRBV10-3 and TRBJ2-4; 8 nucleotides match TRBD2. TRBJ2-7 matches the DNA end more closely, so the J call is doubtful. The CDR3 loop spans 17 amino acids. Germline assignment: CDR1 ENHRY and CDR2 SYGVKD.

This clonotype came up many times. This chain uses TRBV29-1 with TRBJ2-3; 8 bases are a match to TRBD1. The junction had 6 bases not matched to a gene; V was cut back by 6 bases and J by 1 base. Germline loops: CDR1 SQVTM, CDR2 ANQGSEA. This CDR3 has 14 residues. The CDR3 reads CSVDVTGGTDTQYF. CDR3 nucleotide sequence: TGCAGCGTAGACGTGACAGGGGGCACAGATACGCAGTATTTT.

This clonotype has ten or more counts. V is TRBV6-6 and J is TRBJ2-3; 10 bases map to TRBD2. V trimming: 2 bases; J trimming: 13 bases; junction bases outside the gene matches: 6. The V gene's germline CDR1 is MNHNY and CDR2 SVGAGI (reference sequence). The CDR3 extends over 13 amino acids. The CDR3 loop reads CASSYESSGREYF. In nucleotides, the CDR3 is TGTGCCAGCAGTTACGAATCTAGCGGGAGAGAGTATTTT.